This is a list of T cell receptor beta chains from one sample in a study of CD8 T cells in Susac syndrome. TCRdb recomputed calls from the immunoSEQ multiplex PCR reads with MiXCR, one row per CDR3 protein. The sample shows 170,000 or so distinct CDR3 sequences, roughly 96% of them seen only once. The sequenced material came from CD8+ T cells from PBMCs. The source is a human donor with multiple sclerosis. CDR3s include the opening cysteine and the closing phenylalanine or tryptophan. A D gene is named only where the DNA matches it firmly. Expanded clones get a size class; other rows say once, few or many, or leave the size out.

-	TRBV11-2	-	TRBJ2-1	CASSFRRGPPGDEQFF	TGTGCCAGCAGCTTCAGGCGGGGGCCCCCGGGGGATGAGCAGTTCTTC
-	TRBV28	-	TRBJ2-7	CASSFGLGDYEQYF	TGTGCCAGCAGTTTTGGTCTGGGGGACTACGAGCAGTACTTC
-	TRBV20-1	-	TRBJ2-7	CSARDGGIEQYF	TGCAGTGCTAGAGACGGAGGAATAGAGCAGTACTTC
-	TRBV29-1	-	TRBJ2-2	CSAVTRTGELFF	TGCAGCGCTGTCACCCGCACCGGGGAGCTGTTTTTT
-	TRBV9	-	TRBJ1-3	CASSVEGTELHSGNTIYF	TGTGCCAGCAGCGTAGAGGGTACAGAACTTCACTCTGGAAACACCATATATTTT
-	TRBV6-5	-	TRBJ2-7	CASSSLITYNYEQYF	TGTGCCAGCAGTTCCCTCATTACTTACAACTACGAGCAGTACTTC
-	TRBV19	once	TRBJ2-2	CASSIGELTGELFF	TGTGCCAGTAGTATAGGGGAGCTGACCGGGGAGCTGTTTTTT
-	TRBV9	few	TRBJ2-3	CASSVGGRETDTQYF	TGTGCCAGCAGCGTGGGGGGGCGCGAAACAGATACGCAGTATTTT
TRBD2	TRBV7-9	-	TRBJ2-1	CASRLGGDYNEQFF	TGTGCCAGCAGACTCGGGGGGGACTACAATGAGCAGTTCTTC
-	TRBV23-1	-	TRBJ2-2	CASSHQYLGFAGELFF	TGCGCCAGCAGTCACCAGTATTTAGGATTCGCCGGGGAGCTGTTTTTT
TRBD2	TRBV27	-	TRBJ2-1	CASSIGTNYNEQFF	TGTGCCAGCAGCATCGGGACTAACTACAATGAGCAGTTCTTC
TRBD1	TRBV10-3	-	TRBJ1-2	CAISAIIQGEANYGYTF	TGTGCCATCAGCGCAATCATACAGGGGGAAGCTAACTATGGCTACACCTTC
-	TRBV4-1	-	TRBJ2-7	CASSQGTKEQYF	TGCGCCAGCAGCCAAGGGACTAAAGAGCAGTACTTC
TRBD2	TRBV28	-	TRBJ2-5	CASDLQLAGEQETQYF	TGTGCCAGCGATTTGCAACTAGCGGGAGAGCAAGAGACCCAGTACTTC
-	TRBV20-1	-	TRBJ2-1	CSARVDWDSYNEQFF	TGCAGTGCTAGAGTTGACTGGGACTCCTACAATGAGCAGTTCTTC
-	TRBV20-1	once	TRBJ1-1	CSAPGPQDLTEAFF	TGCAGTGCGCCGGGACCACAGGATCTCACTGAAGCTTTCTTT
-	TRBV28	-	TRBJ2-3	CASRTRRLSHTQYF	TGTGCCAGCAGGACTAGGAGGCTTAGTCATACGCAGTATTTT
TRBD2	TRBV27	-	TRBJ2-3	CASSLFLGLAADTQYF	TGTGCCAGCAGTTTATTCCTGGGACTAGCGGCGGATACGCAGTATTTT
TRBD2	TRBV9	once	TRBJ2-5	CASSGSGSAETQYF	TGTGCCAGCAGCGGGAGCGGGAGTGCCGAGACCCAGTACTTC
-	TRBV3-1	-	TRBJ1-5	CASSLGAGFGNQPQHF	TGTGCCAGCAGCCTGGGAGCCGGGTTCGGGAATCAGCCCCAGCATTTT
-	TRBV29-1	-	TRBJ2-7	CSVEEGAYEQYF	TGCAGCGTTGAGGAGGGGGCCTACGAGCAGTACTTC
TRBD2	TRBV20-1	-	TRBJ2-3	CSAVRTSGGADTQYF	TGCAGTGCCGTGCGAACTAGCGGGGGCGCAGATACGCAGTATTTT
TRBD2	TRBV13	-	TRBJ2-3	CASSISGGGEDTQYF	TGTGCCAGCAGCATTAGCGGGGGTGGAGAAGATACGCAGTATTTT
-	TRBV7-8	-	TRBJ2-7	CASSLYRFGVRLGEQYF	TGTGCCAGCAGCTTATACAGGTTTGGCGTTAGGTTGGGCGAGCAGTACTTC
TRBD2	TRBV2	-	TRBJ2-3	CASSALSSGGTDTQYF	TGTGCCAGCAGTGCCCTGAGTAGCGGGGGCACAGATACGCAGTATTTT
TRBD1	TRBV28	-	TRBJ2-1	CASSSPRRDRAYNEQFF	TGTGCCAGCAGCAGTCCTCGCCGGGACAGGGCATACAATGAGCAGTTCTTC
TRBD1	TRBV4-1	-	TRBJ2-5	CASSQDDRVRAQETQYF	TGCGCCAGCAGCCAAGACGACAGGGTACGGGCCCAAGAGACCCAGTACTTC